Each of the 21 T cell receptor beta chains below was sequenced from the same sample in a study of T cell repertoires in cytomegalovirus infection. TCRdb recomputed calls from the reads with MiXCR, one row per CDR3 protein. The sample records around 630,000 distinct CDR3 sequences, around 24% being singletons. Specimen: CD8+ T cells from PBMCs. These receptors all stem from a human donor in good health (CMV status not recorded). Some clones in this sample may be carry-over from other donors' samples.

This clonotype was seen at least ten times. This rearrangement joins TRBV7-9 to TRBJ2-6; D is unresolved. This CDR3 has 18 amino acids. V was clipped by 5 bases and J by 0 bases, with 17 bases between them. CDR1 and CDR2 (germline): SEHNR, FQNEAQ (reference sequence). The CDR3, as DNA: TGTGCCAGCAGCCCTACCTCGGACGGCAGCTCTGGGGCCAACGTCCTGACTTTC. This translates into CASSPTSDGSSGANVLTF.

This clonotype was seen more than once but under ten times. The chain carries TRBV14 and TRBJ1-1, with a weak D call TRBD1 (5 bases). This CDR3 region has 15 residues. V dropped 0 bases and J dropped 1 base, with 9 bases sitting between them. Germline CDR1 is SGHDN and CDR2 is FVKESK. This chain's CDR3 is CASSQDRGRNTEAFF. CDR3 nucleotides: TGTGCCAGCAGCCAAGACCGGGGCAGGAACACTGAAGCTTTCTTT.

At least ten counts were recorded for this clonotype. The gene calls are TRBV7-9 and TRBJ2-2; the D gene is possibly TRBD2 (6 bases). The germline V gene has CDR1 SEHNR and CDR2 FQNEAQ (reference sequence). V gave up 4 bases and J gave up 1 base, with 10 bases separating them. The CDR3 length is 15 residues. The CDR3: CASSYSGLNTGELFF. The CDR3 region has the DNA TGTGCCAGCAGCTATAGCGGCTTGAACACCGGGGAGCTGTTTTTT.

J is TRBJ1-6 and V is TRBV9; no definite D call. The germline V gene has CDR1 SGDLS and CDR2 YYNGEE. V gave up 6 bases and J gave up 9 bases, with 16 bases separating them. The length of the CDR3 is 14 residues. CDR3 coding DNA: TGTGCCAGCAATACGGGCAGCTTGGGTTCACCCCTCCACTTT. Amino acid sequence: CASNTGSLGSPLHF.

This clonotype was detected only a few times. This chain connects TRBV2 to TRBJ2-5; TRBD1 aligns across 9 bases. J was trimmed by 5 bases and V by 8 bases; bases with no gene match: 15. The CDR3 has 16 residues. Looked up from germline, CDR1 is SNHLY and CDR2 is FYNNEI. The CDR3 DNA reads TGTGCCAGCTTGTCCCGGGACAGGGACCTCCGGGAGACCCAGTACTTC. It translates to CASLSRDRDLRETQYF.

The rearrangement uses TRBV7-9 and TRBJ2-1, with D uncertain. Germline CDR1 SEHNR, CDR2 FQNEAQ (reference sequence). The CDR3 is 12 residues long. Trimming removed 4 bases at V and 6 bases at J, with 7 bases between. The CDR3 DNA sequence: TGTGCCAGCAGCTGGGGATCCAATGAGCAGTTCTTC. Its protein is CASSWGSNEQFF.

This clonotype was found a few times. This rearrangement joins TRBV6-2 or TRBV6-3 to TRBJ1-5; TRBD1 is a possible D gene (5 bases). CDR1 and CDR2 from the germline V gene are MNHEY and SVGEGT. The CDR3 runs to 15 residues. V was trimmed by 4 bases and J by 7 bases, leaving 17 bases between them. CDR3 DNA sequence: TGTGCCAGCAGTTCCGGGGCCAGTCGTAGACAGCCCCAGCATTTT. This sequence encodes CASSSGASRRQPQHF.

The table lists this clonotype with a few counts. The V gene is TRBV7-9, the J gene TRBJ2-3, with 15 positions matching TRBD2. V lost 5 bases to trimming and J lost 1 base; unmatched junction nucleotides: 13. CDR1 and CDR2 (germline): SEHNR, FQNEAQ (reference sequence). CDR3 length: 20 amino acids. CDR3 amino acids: CASSERTSGGGPTGTDTQYF. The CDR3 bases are TGTGCCAGCAGCGAAAGGACTAGCGGGGGGGGGCCTACTGGCACAGATACGCAGTATTTT. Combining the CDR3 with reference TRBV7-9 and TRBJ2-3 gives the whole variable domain DTGVSQNPRHKITKRGQNVTFRCDPISEHNRLYWYRQTLGQGPEFLTYFQNEAQLEKSRLLSDRFSAERPKGSFSTLEIQRTEQGDSAMYLCASSERTSGGGPTGTDTQYFGPGTRLTVL.

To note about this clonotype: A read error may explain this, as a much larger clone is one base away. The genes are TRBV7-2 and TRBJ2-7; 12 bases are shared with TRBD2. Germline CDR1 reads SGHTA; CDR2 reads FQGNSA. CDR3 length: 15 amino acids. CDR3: CASSRTSGVSHEQYV. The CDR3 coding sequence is TGTGCCAGCAGCCGGACTAGCGGGGTCTCCCACGAGCAGTACGTC.

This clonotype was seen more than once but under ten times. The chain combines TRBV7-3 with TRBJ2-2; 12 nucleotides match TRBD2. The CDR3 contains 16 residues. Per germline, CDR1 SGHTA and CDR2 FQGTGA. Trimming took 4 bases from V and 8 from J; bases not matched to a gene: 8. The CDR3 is CASSYRLAGASGELFF. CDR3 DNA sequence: TGTGCCAGCAGCTATCGACTAGCGGGGGCCTCAGGGGAGCTGTTTTTT.

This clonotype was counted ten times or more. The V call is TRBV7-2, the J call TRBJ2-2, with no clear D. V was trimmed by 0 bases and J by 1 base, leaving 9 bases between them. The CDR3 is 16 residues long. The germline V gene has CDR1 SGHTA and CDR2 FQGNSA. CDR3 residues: CASSLAGRENTGELFF. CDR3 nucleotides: TGTGCCAGCAGCTTAGCAGGCAGAGAGAACACCGGGGAGCTGTTTTTT.

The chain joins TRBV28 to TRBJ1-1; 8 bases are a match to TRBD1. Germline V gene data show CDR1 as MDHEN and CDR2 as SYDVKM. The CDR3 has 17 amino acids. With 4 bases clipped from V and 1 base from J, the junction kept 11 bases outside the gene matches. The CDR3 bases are TGTGCCAGCAGTTCCCCTCTCCAGGGGGCTTGGAACACTGAAGCTTTCTTT. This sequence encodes CASSSPLQGAWNTEAFF.

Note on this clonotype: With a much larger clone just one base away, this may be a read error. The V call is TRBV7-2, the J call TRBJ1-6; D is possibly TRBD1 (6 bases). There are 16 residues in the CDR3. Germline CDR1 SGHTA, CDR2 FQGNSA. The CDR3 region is CVTKLRVGGDNSPLHF. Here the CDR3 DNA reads TGTGTCACCAAATTAAGGGTTGGGGGCGATAATTCACCCCTCCACTTT.

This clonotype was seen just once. The CDR3 sequence: CASSEVGTGAYEQYF. The CDR3 DNA reads as TGTGCCAGCAGTGAAGTCGGGACAGGGGCGTACGAGCAGTACTTC. J is TRBJ2-7 and V is TRBV2; 10 positions match TRBD1. V was pared by 1 base and J by 4 bases, with 4 bases of the junction left unmatched. Germline values: CDR1 SNHLY, CDR2 FYNNEI. CDR3 length: 15 amino acids.

The CDR3 protein is CASSELGQGANEKLFF. The CDR3 DNA reads as TGTGCCAGCAGTGAATTGGGCCAGGGGGCGAATGAAAAACTGTTTTTT. The chain combines TRBV2 with TRBJ1-4; 8 bases agree with TRBD1. This CDR3 contains 16 residues. Germline CDR1 and CDR2: SNHLY and FYNNEI. V dropped 2 bases and J dropped 5; count of bases not matched to a gene: 7.

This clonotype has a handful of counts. CDR3 protein: CASTFTGSYEQYF. CDR3 coding DNA: TGTGCCAGTACCTTTACAGGGTCCTACGAGCAGTACTTC. The chain combines TRBV19 with TRBJ2-7; maybe TRBD1 (6 bases). With 7 bases removed from V and 1 base from J, the gap between germline ends came to 11 bases. Germline V gene data show CDR1 as LNHDA and CDR2 as SQIVND (reference sequence). This CDR3 contains 13 residues.

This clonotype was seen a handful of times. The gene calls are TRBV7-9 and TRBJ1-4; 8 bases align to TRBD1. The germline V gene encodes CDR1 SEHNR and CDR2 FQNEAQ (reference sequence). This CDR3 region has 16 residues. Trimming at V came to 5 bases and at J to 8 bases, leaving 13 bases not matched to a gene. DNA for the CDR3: TGTGCCAGCAGCCATTCGTCTTGGGACAGGAAAGAAAAACTGTTTTTT. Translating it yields CASSHSSWDRKEKLFF.

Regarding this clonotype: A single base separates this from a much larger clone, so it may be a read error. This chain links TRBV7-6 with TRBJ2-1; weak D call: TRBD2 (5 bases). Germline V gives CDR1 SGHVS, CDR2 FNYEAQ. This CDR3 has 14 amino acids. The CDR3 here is CVSSARYGNNEQFF. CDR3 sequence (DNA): TGTGTCAGCAGCGCCCGGTACGGGAACAATGAGCAGTTCTTC.

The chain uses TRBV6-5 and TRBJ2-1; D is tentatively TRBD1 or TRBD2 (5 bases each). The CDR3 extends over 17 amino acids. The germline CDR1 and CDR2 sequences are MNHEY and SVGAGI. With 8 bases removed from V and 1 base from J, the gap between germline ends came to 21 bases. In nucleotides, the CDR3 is TGTGCCAGCGGGGACGGACACGGCGAGGGGTCCTACAATGAGCAGTTCTTC. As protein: CASGDGHGEGSYNEQFF.

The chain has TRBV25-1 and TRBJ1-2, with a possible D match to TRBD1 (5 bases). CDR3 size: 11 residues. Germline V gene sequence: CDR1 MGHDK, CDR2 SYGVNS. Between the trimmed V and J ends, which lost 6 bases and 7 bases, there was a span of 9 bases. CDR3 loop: CASRSGIGYTF. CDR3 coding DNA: TGTGCCAGCAGGTCAGGGATTGGCTACACCTTC.

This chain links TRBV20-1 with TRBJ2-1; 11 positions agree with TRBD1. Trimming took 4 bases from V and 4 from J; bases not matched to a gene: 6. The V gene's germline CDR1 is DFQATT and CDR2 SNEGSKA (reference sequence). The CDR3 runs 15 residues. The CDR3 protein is CSANQGQGAYNEQFF. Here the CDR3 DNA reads TGCAGTGCTAACCAAGGACAGGGGGCATACAATGAGCAGTTCTTC.